These 12 T cell receptor beta chains were sequenced from one sample in a study of CD8+ T cells in alopecia areata listed by TCRdb under 2018. The library came from the immunoSEQ multiplex PCR assay. RNA was extracted from all samples and reverse transcribed into cDNA as template for TCR sequencing. Entries here come from immuneACCESS through TCRdb and include only in-frame sequences with V and J called. Some clones fail to appear in such tables; in the studies checked, an unresolved V gene covers under half of the shortfall, and the cause of the remainder is unknown. Across this sample there are 150,000 to 200,000 clones, with around 57% seen only once. The biggest ten clones account for around 5% of the sample. Sequencing was performed on CD4+ T cells sorted from blood. The receptors here all came from a human donor in good health.

The chain has TRBV5-8 and TRBJ1-5; 9 bases map to TRBD1. The V segment lost 3 bases and the J segment 4 bases; nucleotides outside the gene matches: 5. The CDR3 runs to 15 residues. Germline CDR1 and CDR2: SGHTS and YDEGEE. DNA for the CDR3: TGTGCCAGCAGCTGGGGTGACAGGGGGAATCAGCCCCAGCATTTT. It codes for CASSWGDRGNQPQHF.

This chain joins TRBV2 and TRBJ1-2; 9 nucleotides align to TRBD1. Germline V CDR1 and CDR2: SNHLY, FYNNEI. After removal of 5 bases from V and 2 bases from J, the junction contained 6 bases not matched to a gene. This CDR3 comprises 15 residues. The CDR3 sequence: CASSLQGQGNYGYTF. For the CDR3, the DNA is TGTGCCAGCAGTCTACAAGGACAGGGGAACTATGGCTACACCTTC.

This clone occurred a few times. The chain uses TRBV6-6 and TRBJ2-5; D not resolved. This CDR3 spans 11 amino acids. Germline loops: CDR1 MNHNY, CDR2 SVGAGI (reference sequence). Trimming shortened V by 4 bases and J by 5 bases, and 5 bases separated the two germline ends. The CDR3 DNA reads as TGTGCCAGCAGTTCACGGGAGACCCAGTACTTC. Amino acids: CASSSRETQYF.

This clone has a handful of counts. The chain employs TRBV5-6 and TRBJ2-5; 9 bases are shared with TRBD2. V lost 1 base to trimming and J lost 0 bases; unmatched junction nucleotides: 1. The CDR3 runs 15 residues. Germline V gene data show CDR1 as SGHDT and CDR2 as YYEEEE. CDR3 DNA: TGTGCCAGCAGCTTGACTAGCGGGTACCAAGAGACCCAGTACTTC. Encoded protein: CASSLTSGYQETQYF.

This clone was seen a handful of times. The chain recombines TRBV29-1 with TRBJ2-1, with D possibly TRBD1 on 5 matching bases. The V end was cut by 4 bases, the J end by 6 bases, with 13 bases between. There are 13 residues in the CDR3. Per the germline V gene, CDR1 is SQVTM and CDR2 is ANQGSEA. CDR3 nucleotides: TGCAGCGTTGTGTGGACAAACCTCAATGAGCAGTTCTTC. This encodes CSVVWTNLNEQFF.

This clone is a singleton in its sample. The chain couples TRBV7-8 to TRBJ2-1, with 12 nucleotides matching TRBD2. From germline, CDR1 is SGHVS and CDR2 FQNEAQ. V shed 5 bases and J 12 bases; nucleotides not matched to a gene: 14. There are 16 residues in the CDR3. In DNA, the CDR3 is TGTGCCAGCAGCCCCCTAGGCCTAGCGGGGGGGTCAGGGCAGTTCTTC. The encoded protein is CASSPLGLAGGSGQFF.

This clone was counted a single time. The chain links TRBV5-1 to TRBJ2-7; unclear D gene. From germline, CDR1 is SGHRS and CDR2 YFSETQ. The V end was cut by 1 base, the J end by 2 bases, with 7 bases between. The CDR3 has 13 amino acids. The CDR3 sequence: CASSLWGTYEQYF. CDR3 DNA sequence: TGCGCCAGCAGCTTGTGGGGTACCTACGAGCAGTACTTC. The variable domain in full, with the rest retrieved from reference TRBV5-1 and TRBJ2-7, is KAGVTQTPRYLIKTRGQQVTLSCSPISGHRSVSWYQQTPGQGLQFLFEYFSETQRNKGNFPGRFSGRQFSNSRSEMNVSTLELGDSALYLCASSLWGTYEQYFGPGTRLTVT.

This clone has more than one count but fewer than ten. This chain links TRBV6-4 with TRBJ2-7, with TRBD1 identical over 11 bases. This CDR3 is 15 amino acids long. The V and J ends lost 6 bases and 4 bases, in that order; junction bases with no gene match: 8. From germline, CDR1 is MRHNA and CDR2 SNTAGT. CDR3 nucleotide sequence: TGTGCCAGCAGCGCCGGGACAGGGGGACCGTACGAGCAGTACTTC. Its protein is CASSAGTGGPYEQYF.

In this sample, this clone turned up a few times. V and J are TRBV6-6 and TRBJ2-7; 8 nucleotides match TRBD1. This CDR3 region has 15 residues. Trimming took 2 bases from V and 1 from J; bases not matched to a gene: 4. Per the germline V gene, CDR1 is MNHNY and CDR2 is SVGAGI (reference sequence). The CDR3 loop is CASSYGTGASYEQYF. For the CDR3, the DNA is TGTGCCAGCAGTTACGGGACAGGCGCGTCCTACGAGCAGTACTTC.

The chain is built from TRBV6-6 and TRBJ2-3, with 9 nucleotides matching TRBD1. Looked up from germline, CDR1 is MNHNY and CDR2 is SVGAGI (reference sequence). V shed 4 bases and J 4 bases; nucleotides not matched to a gene: 9. The CDR3 runs 16 residues. For the CDR3, the DNA is TGTGCCAGCAGTTTTTCCGGGACAGGGCAGGCAGATACGCAGTATTTT. It encodes CASSFSGTGQADTQYF.

This chain links TRBV5-1 with TRBJ2-2; D is unclear. V lost 0 bases and J 3 bases, leaving 3 bases between the germline ends. Germline V gene sequence: CDR1 SGHRS, CDR2 YFSETQ. This CDR3 has 13 residues. In DNA form, the CDR3 reads TGCGCCAGCAGCTTGGGTTACACCGGGGAGCTGTTTTTT. Protein: CASSLGYTGELFF.

This clone was observed a handful of times. The chain joins TRBV6-5 to TRBJ1-5; 7 positions agree with TRBD1. This CDR3 has 15 residues. Unmatched junction bases numbered 13, after V lost 8 bases and J lost 6 bases. Germline V lookup: CDR1 MNHEY, CDR2 SVGAGI. CDR3 residues: CASGSPTGFGQPQHF. The CDR3 bases are TGTGCCAGCGGATCCCCGACAGGGTTTGGTCAGCCCCAGCATTTT.